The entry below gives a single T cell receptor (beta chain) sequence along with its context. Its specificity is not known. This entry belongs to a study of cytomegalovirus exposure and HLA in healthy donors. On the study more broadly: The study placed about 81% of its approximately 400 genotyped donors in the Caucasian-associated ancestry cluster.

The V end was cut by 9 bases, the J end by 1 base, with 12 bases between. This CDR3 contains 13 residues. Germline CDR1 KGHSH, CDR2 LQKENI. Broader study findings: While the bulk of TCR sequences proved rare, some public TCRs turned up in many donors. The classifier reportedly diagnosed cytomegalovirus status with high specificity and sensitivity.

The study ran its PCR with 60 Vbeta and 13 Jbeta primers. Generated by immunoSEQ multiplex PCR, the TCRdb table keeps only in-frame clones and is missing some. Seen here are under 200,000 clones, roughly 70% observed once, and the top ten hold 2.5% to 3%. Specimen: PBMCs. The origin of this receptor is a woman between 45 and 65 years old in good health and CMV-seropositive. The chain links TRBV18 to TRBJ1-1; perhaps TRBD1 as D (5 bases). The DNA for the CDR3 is TGTGCCAGTAAAGACGGGGGGAACACTGAAGCTTTCTTT. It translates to CASKDGGNTEAFF.